These 3 T cell receptor beta chains share one sample of origin, sequenced in a study of T-cell reconstitution after alpha-beta-depleted transplantation in children. During its preparation, the TCRbeta library received unique molecular identifiers. TCRdb redid the calling of the PCR reads with MiXCR, one entry per CDR3 protein. The sample consists of hundreds of thousands of distinct CDR3 sequences, approximately 16% of them appearing once. The sample here was PBMCs from the stem cell graft donor, taken from the stem cell graft. These receptors originate from a human donor who donated a stem cell graft to a child with acute lymphoblastic leukemia.

The chain combines TRBV25-1 with TRBJ2-3; weak D call: TRBD1 (7 bases). CDR1 is MGHDK, CDR2 SYGVNS, per germline. V gave up 2 bases and J gave up 0 bases, with 15 bases separating them. CDR3 size: 17 residues. Written as DNA, the CDR3 is TGTGCCAGCAGTGAACCCGACAGGGACTCTAGCACAGATACGCAGTATTTT. Translated: CASSEPDRDSSTDTQYF.

This clonotype was seen only a few times. The gene calls are TRBV7-2 and TRBJ2-3; possible D gene TRBD1, 5 bases. Germline V lookup: CDR1 SGHTA, CDR2 FQGNSA. Trimming removed 2 bases at V and 4 bases at J, with 10 bases between. CDR3 length: 14 amino acids. The CDR3 sequence: CASSLFQGPDTQYF. CDR3 in DNA: TGTGCCAGCAGCTTATTTCAGGGCCCAGATACGCAGTATTTT. Complete variable domain (other parts from reference TRBV7-2 and TRBJ2-3): GAGVSQSPSNKVTEKGKDVELRCDPISGHTALYWYRQSLGQGLEFLIYFQGNSAPDKSGLPSDRFSAERTGGSVSTLTIQRTQQEDSAVYLCASSLFQGPDTQYFGPGTRLTVL.

This clonotype was seen a handful of times. The rearrangement uses TRBV20-1 and TRBJ2-2, with D possibly being TRBD1 or TRBD2 (5 bases each). The germline V gene encodes CDR1 DFQATT and CDR2 SNEGSKA (reference sequence). V lost 0 bases, J lost 3 bases, and 14 bases lay in between. There are 16 residues in the CDR3. CDR3 residues: CSARDPGLTHTGELFF. In DNA form, the CDR3 reads TGCAGTGCTAGAGATCCGGGGCTTACCCACACCGGGGAGCTGTTTTTT.